One and the same sample provided the 10 T cell receptor beta chains below, sequenced in a study of control samples from healthy donors and cancer patients. Sequenced by immunoSEQ multiplex PCR; TCRdb stores in-frame clones only, minus some. This sample has roughly 100,000 clones; around nine tenths occur once, and the top ten carry about 3%. The specimen was blood. The receptors were gathered from a human donor in good health. The donor label of this sample is uncertain.

The chain combines TRBV6-2 or TRBV6-3 with TRBJ2-1, with TRBD2 matching 14 bases. J was trimmed by 2 bases and V by 5 bases; bases with no gene match: 5. There are 17 residues in the CDR3. Germline CDR1 reads MNHEY; CDR2 reads SVGEGT. CDR3 bases: TGTGCCAGCAGTACCCAGGGACTAGCGGGGGCCTACAATGAGCAGTTCTTC. Its translation is CASSTQGLAGAYNEQFF.

This sequence joins TRBV18 and TRBJ2-5, with 9 bases fitting TRBD1. The germline gives CDR1 KGHSH, CDR2 LQKENI. The CDR3 contains 13 residues. V gave up 5 bases and J gave up 5 bases; unmatched junction bases: 3. In nucleotides, the CDR3 is TGTGCCAGCTCAACCGGACAGGGGGAGACCCAGTACTTC. It is translated as CASSTGQGETQYF.

V gene TRBV2 combines with J gene TRBJ1-1; D possibly corresponds to TRBD1 (6 bases). V was cut by 2 bases and J by 4 bases, with 8 bases left in between. Germline V CDR1 and CDR2: SNHLY, FYNNEI. The CDR3 totals 13 residues. As DNA, the CDR3 is TGTGCCAGCAGTGAACAGGGGCTCACTGAAGCTTTCTTT. The encoded protein is CASSEQGLTEAFF. The whole variable domain, remainder taken from reference TRBV2 and TRBJ1-1, is EPEVTQTPSHQVTQMGQEVILRCVPISNHLYFYWYRQILGQKVEFLVSFYNNEISEKSEIFDDQFSVERPDGSNFTLKIRSTKLEDSAMYFCASSEQGLTEAFFGQGTRLTVV.

CDR3 amino acids: CASSRLDSYTDTQYF. In nucleotides, the CDR3 is TGTGCCAGCAGCCGACTGGACAGCTACACAGATACGCAGTATTTT. The genes are TRBV6-5 and TRBJ2-3, with TRBD1 as a possible D gene (6 bases). Germline-derived CDR1 and CDR2 are MNHEY and SVGAGI. The ends were cut back, 6 bases at V and 2 bases at J, with 15 bases in the middle. The CDR3 extends over 15 amino acids.

This chain joins TRBV27 and TRBJ2-5, with a tentative D call TRBD2 (5 bases). CDR1 is MNHEY, CDR2 SMNVEV, per germline (reference sequence). The CDR3 has 12 residues. Trimming shortened V by 6 bases and J by 5 bases, and 10 bases separated the two germline ends. The CDR3 DNA reads TGTGCCAGCAGCGAAACGGGGGAGACCCAGTACTTC. Translating it yields CASSETGETQYF.

This sequence joins TRBV2 and TRBJ2-5; possibly TRBD1 or TRBD2 for D (5 bases each). Germline lookup yields CDR1 SNHLY and CDR2 FYNNEI. The CDR3 loop spans 13 amino acids. Deletions cut 7 bases from V and 0 bases from J, with 9 bases between. CDR3 sequence: CASTRGNQETQYF. CDR3 DNA: TGTGCCAGCACGAGGGGTAACCAAGAGACCCAGTACTTC.

In its sample, this clone was seen once. The rearrangement links TRBV7-2 to TRBJ1-5; D uncertain. This CDR3 comprises 13 residues. The ends were cut back, 0 bases at V and 7 bases at J, with 7 bases in the middle. CDR1 and CDR2 (germline): SGHTA, FQGNSA. As DNA, the CDR3 is TGTGCCAGCAGCTTAGCAGAAGGGCAGCCCCAGCATTTT. Protein: CASSLAEGQPQHF.

The chain recombines TRBV18 with TRBJ2-5, with unresolved D. The CDR3 totals 13 residues. Germline V gives CDR1 KGHSH, CDR2 LQKENI. Trimming removed 5 bases at V and 0 bases at J, with 7 bases between. The CDR3 loop reads CASSLLDQETQYF. The CDR3 coding sequence is TGTGCCAGCTCATTGTTAGACCAAGAGACCCAGTACTTC.

The V call is TRBV10-2, the J call TRBJ1-2; TRBD1 matches 11 bases. This CDR3 region has 14 residues. The V gene's germline CDR1 is WSHSY and CDR2 SAAADI. The V and J ends lost 2 bases and 8 bases, in that order; junction bases with no gene match: 4. The CDR3: CASSERDRGYGYTF. In DNA form, the CDR3 reads TGCGCCAGCAGTGAGAGGGACAGGGGGTACGGCTACACCTTC.

This chain connects TRBV10-3 to TRBJ2-2, with D maybe TRBD1 (5 bases). The CDR3 spans 16 residues. V lost 7 bases to trimming and J lost 1 base, with 16 bases between them. Germline V gives CDR1 ENHRY, CDR2 SYGVKD. CDR3 loop: CAITPAGPKNTGELFF. CDR3 sequence (DNA): TGTGCCATCACTCCGGCAGGGCCGAAGAACACCGGGGAGCTGTTTTTT.